Shown below are 5 T cell receptor beta chains from a single sample sequenced in a study of blood T cells in healthy people across ages. Primed by a sample-barcoded 5' primer and a J-beta primer mix, a second PCR proceeded for about 7 to 11 cycles. TCRdb called the 5' RACE reads again in MiXCR, with one record for every CDR3 protein. The repertoire holds around 1,500,000 distinct CDR3 sequences, with 28% as singletons. Sequenced: blood. Receptors were obtained from a woman in her twenties or thirties in good health.

The gene calls are TRBV7-9 and TRBJ2-5; D is ambiguous. The germline gives CDR1 SEHNR, CDR2 FQNEAQ (reference sequence). The germline V and J ends were trimmed by 5 bases and 5 bases, with 21 bases remaining between them. The CDR3 covers 16 residues. The DNA for the CDR3 is TGTGCCAGCAGCCGAAGACGGAGCGATTCCCCGGAGACCCAGTACTTC. Protein product: CASSRRRSDSPETQYF.

In its sample, this clonotype was seen once. The chain uses TRBV19 and TRBJ2-3; D unclear. V was shortened by 5 bases and J by 6 bases, with 9 bases between the two germline ends. Per the germline V gene, CDR1 is LNHDA and CDR2 is SQIVND (reference sequence). The CDR3 has 12 amino acids. The chain's CDR3 is CASSFYGDTQYF. CDR3 DNA sequence: TGTGCCAGTAGTTTTTACGGGGATACGCAGTATTTT.

This CDR3 is CASSRGSDRVTYNEQFF. CDR3 DNA: TGTGCCAGCAGCCGCGGTTCGGACAGGGTCACCTACAATGAGCAGTTCTTC. The V gene is TRBV14, the J gene TRBJ2-1; 8 positions agree with TRBD1. V trimming: 4 bases; J trimming: 2 bases; junction bases outside the gene matches: 10. From germline, CDR1 is SGHDN and CDR2 FVKESK. CDR3 length: 17 amino acids.

The V gene is TRBV10-3, the J gene TRBJ2-3; possible D gene TRBD2, 6 bases. The germline V gene has CDR1 ENHRY and CDR2 SYGVKD. Trimming pared 7 bases from V and 0 bases from J, leaving 17 bases between. This CDR3 contains 16 residues. CDR3 sequence (DNA): TGTGCCATCAAAAGGGGCGATAGCGGTAGCACAGATACGCAGTATTTT. It yields the protein CAIKRGDSGSTDTQYF.

This rearrangement joins TRBV5-5 to TRBJ2-3; 9 nucleotides line up with TRBD2. V lost 8 bases, J lost 10 bases, and 14 bases stayed unmatched. The CDR3 spans 14 residues. The germline gives CDR1 SGHKS, CDR2 YYEKEE (reference sequence). CDR3 DNA: TGTGCCAGTAGCCCGACTAGCGGCACATATGCGCAGTATTTT. It encodes CASSPTSGTYAQYF.